This T cell receptor (beta chain) was identified during a study of blood T cell repertoires in COVID-19. For the study at large: The samples span acute and convalescent COVID-19 from the United States, Italy and Spain. Sample material is recorded as cDNA or gDNA derived from T cells, B-cell-depleted T cells, or PBMCs.

Source study methods: Amplification from reference gene primers served as the basis for estimated nucleated cell counts. Libraries were prepared by immunoSEQ multiplex PCR; TCRdb keeps only in-frame clonotypes and omits some of them. V and J calls and clone size are given by that table; D and trimming were obtained from the DNA. The table includes about 240,000 clones, roughly 87% detected once. The CDR3 is made up of 15 amino acids. Trimming took 6 bases from V and 8 from J; bases not matched to a gene: 9. The germline gives CDR1 LNHDA, CDR2 SQIVND (reference sequence). The chain joins TRBV19 to TRBJ1-6; 8 nucleotides line up with TRBD1. The TCR comes from a man aged 60-69 years who had recovered from COVID-19. Sequenced material: peripheral blood. The CDR3, as DNA: TGTGCCAGTAGCCGTGGACAGGGAGGTTATTCACCCCTCCACTTT. This translates into CASSRGQGGYSPLHF. Drawing the rest from reference TRBV19 and TRBJ1-6, the complete variable domain is DGGITQSPKYLFRKEGQNVTLSCEQNLNHDAMYWYRQDPGQGLRLIYYSQIVNDFQKGDIAEGYSVSREKKESFPLTVTSAQKNPTAFYLCASSRGQGGYSPLHFGNGTRLTVT.